What follows are 19 T cell receptor beta chains derived from one specimen sequenced in a study of cytomegalovirus exposure and HLA in healthy donors. The PCR employed 60 Vbeta primers together with 13 Jbeta primers. The table came from immunoSEQ multiplex PCR; TCRdb's copy has only in-frame clones and leaves some out. The listing records 120,000 or so clones. Sequenced material: PBMCs. The receptors stem from a man younger than 35 in good health and CMV-seronegative.

The V gene is TRBV10-3, the J gene TRBJ2-2, with TRBD2 matching 8 bases. This CDR3 is built from 13 residues. V trimming: 11 bases; J trimming: 3 bases; junction bases outside the gene matches: 5. CDR1 and CDR2 (germline): ENHRY, SYGVKD. CDR3 in DNA: TGTGCCCTAAGAGCGGGGGACACCGGGGAGCTGTTTTTT. It encodes CALRAGDTGELFF.

The chain employs TRBV7-8 and TRBJ2-1; no reliable D call. The CDR3 sequence is 15 residues long. Germline V gene sequence: CDR1 SGHVS, CDR2 FQNEAQ. V lost 5 bases, J lost 0 bases, and 11 bases lay in between. DNA of the CDR3: TGTGCCAGCAGCCGCGACACGAGCTCCTACAATGAGCAGTTCTTC. Its translation: CASSRDTSSYNEQFF. Based on the CDR3 plus reference TRBV7-8 and TRBJ2-1, the full variable domain is GAGVSQSPRYKVAKRGQDVALRCDPISGHVSLFWYQQALGQGPEFLTYFQNEAQLDKSGLPSDRFFAERPEGSVSTLKIQRTQQEDSAVYLCASSRDTSSYNEQFFGPGTRLTVL.

This chain links TRBV13 with TRBJ2-7; weak D call: TRBD1 (6 bases). Germline-derived CDR1 and CDR2 are PRHDT and FYEKMQ (reference sequence). The CDR3 consists of 14 residues. V lost 0 bases and J 0 bases, leaving 6 bases between the germline ends. The CDR3 DNA reads TGTGCCAGCAGCTTAGGGGGGGCCTCCTACGAGCAGTACTTC. Translation gives CASSLGGASYEQYF.

V usage is TRBV5-1 and J usage is TRBJ1-5, with D possibly being TRBD1 (5 bases). The CDR3 totals 15 residues. V lost 4 bases and J 4 bases, leaving 15 bases between the germline ends. Germline V CDR1 and CDR2: SGHRS, YFSETQ. The CDR3 sequence is CASSQNPRQNQPQHF. The CDR3 coding sequence is TGCGCCAGCAGCCAAAATCCTAGACAGAATCAGCCCCAGCATTTT.

The genes are TRBV10-3 and TRBJ2-7; 8 nucleotides match TRBD2. The ends lost 10 bases at V and 3 bases at J; junction bases unmatched: 8. The CDR3 covers 13 residues. Germline assignment: CDR1 ENHRY and CDR2 SYGVKD. CDR3 loop: CATQGGGNYEQYF. CDR3 in DNA: TGTGCCACCCAAGGCGGGGGGAACTACGAGCAGTACTTC.

V is TRBV27 and J is TRBJ2-1; 10 nucleotides align to TRBD2. CDR1 and CDR2 (germline): MNHEY, SMNVEV (reference sequence). The CDR3 totals 15 residues. J was trimmed by 7 bases and V by 2 bases; bases with no gene match: 5. CDR3 residues: CASSLLAGVGNEQFF. The CDR3 region has the DNA TGTGCCAGCAGTTTACTAGCGGGAGTGGGGAATGAGCAGTTCTTC.

The V gene is TRBV19, the J gene TRBJ2-3, with TRBD1 as a possible D gene (6 bases). Germline assignment: CDR1 LNHDA and CDR2 SQIVND (reference sequence). CDR3 length equals 13 residues. Trimming pared 8 bases from V and 4 bases from J, leaving 13 bases between. The CDR3 DNA is TGTGCCAGTTCGTCCACAGGGTCAGATACGCAGTATTTT. Its protein product is CASSSTGSDTQYF.

V and J are TRBV5-4 and TRBJ2-1; 8 bases align to TRBD2. The ends lost 4 bases at V and 9 bases at J; junction bases unmatched: 12. The CDR3 contains 15 residues. From germline, CDR1 is SGHNT and CDR2 YYREEE (reference sequence). The CDR3 region has the DNA TGTGCCAGCAGCCGGACGGGACTAGTGAAAGGTGAGCAGTTCTTC. The encoded protein is CASSRTGLVKGEQFF.

The chain has TRBV9 and TRBJ1-1, with no clear D. Trimming took off 4 bases at V and 4 bases at J, with 11 bases between the two ends. This CDR3 contains 13 residues. CDR1 and CDR2 (germline): SGDLS, YYNGEE. CDR3: CASSLERFTEAFF. The DNA for the CDR3 is TGTGCCAGCAGCCTCGAACGGTTCACTGAAGCTTTCTTT. Full variable domain (rest looked up from reference TRBV9 and TRBJ1-1): DSGVTQTPKHLITATGQRVTLRCSPRSGDLSVYWYQQSLDQGLQFLIQYYNGEERAKGNILERFSAQQFPDLHSELNLSSLELGDSALYFCASSLERFTEAFFGQGTRLTVV.

The chain couples TRBV7-8 to TRBJ2-7, with 12 bases lining up with TRBD2. The CDR3 length is 16 residues. With V trimmed by 5 bases and J by 2 bases, 7 bases remained unmatched. Germline assignment: CDR1 SGHVS and CDR2 FQNEAQ. The CDR3 region has the DNA TGTGCCAGCAGCCCCCAGGGACTAGCGGGCACCTACGAGCAGTACTTC. Protein sequence: CASSPQGLAGTYEQYF.

V is TRBV6-1 and J is TRBJ1-4; 11 positions agree with TRBD1. Trimming took 8 bases from V and 7 from J; bases not matched to a gene: 9. This CDR3 comprises 15 residues. CDR1 and CDR2 from the germline V gene are MNHNS and SASEGT. CDR3 in DNA: TGTGCCAGCGCTAGCACCGGGACAGGGGGTGAAAAACTGTTTTTT. As protein: CASASTGTGGEKLFF.

The chain recombines TRBV14 with TRBJ1-1, with D unclear. The germline CDR1 and CDR2 sequences are SGHDN and FVKESK. Trimming took off 0 bases at V and 9 bases at J, with 8 bases between the two ends. This CDR3 has 12 amino acids. The CDR3: CASSQDFRQAFF. In DNA, the CDR3 is TGTGCCAGCAGCCAAGATTTCCGTCAAGCTTTCTTT.

As to this clone: The identical CDR3 is also encoded by other nucleotide sequences in the sample. The chain links TRBV19 to TRBJ2-1, with D perhaps matching TRBD1 (6 bases). V was shortened by 3 bases and J by 1 base, with 10 bases between the two germline ends. The CDR3 is 15 residues long. Germline values: CDR1 LNHDA, CDR2 SQIVND (reference sequence). The CDR3, as DNA: TGTGCCAGTAGTATCGGGCAGGGGTCCTACAATGAGCAGTTCTTC. This codes for CASSIGQGSYNEQFF.

The chain employs TRBV27 and TRBJ2-1; TRBD2 agrees at 10 bases. V lost 2 bases, J lost 3 bases, and 4 bases stayed unmatched. Germline values: CDR1 MNHEY, CDR2 SMNVEV (reference sequence). This CDR3 contains 16 residues. CDR3 amino acids: CASSLGSGRNYNEQFF. The CDR3 DNA reads as TGTGCCAGCAGTTTAGGTAGCGGGAGGAACTACAATGAGCAGTTCTTC.

The chain couples TRBV7-9 to TRBJ2-5, with a tentative D call TRBD2 (6 bases). CDR3 length equals 15 residues. In germline, CDR1 is SEHNR, CDR2 FQNEAQ (reference sequence). The germline V and J ends were trimmed by 1 base and 6 bases, with 15 bases remaining between them. In DNA form, the CDR3 reads TGTGCCAGCAGCTTAGTCGGCGGGGCCCCCCAGACCCAGTACTTC. It yields the protein CASSLVGGAPQTQYF.

This chain links TRBV4-1 with TRBJ2-1; 10 bases line up with TRBD1. Trimming at V came to 3 bases and at J to 7 bases, leaving 6 bases not matched to a gene. CDR1 is MGHRA and CDR2 is YSYEKL in the germline V gene. The CDR3 runs 15 residues. The CDR3 region is CASSHAGQGLNEQFF. In DNA form, the CDR3 reads TGCGCCAGCAGCCACGCGGGACAGGGGTTAAATGAGCAGTTCTTC.

CDR3 in amino acids: CASSRVGGYEQYF. DNA for the CDR3: TGCGCCAGCAGTAGGGTAGGGGGCTACGAGCAGTACTTC. The chain combines TRBV10-2 with TRBJ2-7; possible D gene TRBD1, 6 bases. CDR1 WSHSY and CDR2 SAAADI come from the germline V gene. There are 13 residues in the CDR3. V lost 5 bases to trimming and J lost 3 bases, with 11 bases between them.

This rearrangement joins TRBV5-1 to TRBJ2-2; maybe TRBD2 (6 bases). In germline, CDR1 is SGHRS, CDR2 YFSETQ. There are 16 residues in the CDR3. The ends were cut back, 1 base at V and 14 bases at J, with 24 bases in the middle. The CDR3 loop is CASSLSGTRPSGDLFF. The CDR3 DNA follows: TGCGCCAGCAGCTTGTCAGGGACTCGACCATCCGGAGACCTGTTTTTT.

V is TRBV27 and J is TRBJ1-2, with D possibly TRBD1 on 6 matching bases. The CDR3 contains 12 residues. Trimming stripped 8 bases from V and 8 bases from J, with 15 bases between. Germline CDR1 is MNHEY and CDR2 is SMNVEV (reference sequence). This CDR3 is CASGYRVGGYTF. CDR3 nucleotide sequence: TGTGCCAGCGGATACAGGGTCGGGGGCTACACCTTC.